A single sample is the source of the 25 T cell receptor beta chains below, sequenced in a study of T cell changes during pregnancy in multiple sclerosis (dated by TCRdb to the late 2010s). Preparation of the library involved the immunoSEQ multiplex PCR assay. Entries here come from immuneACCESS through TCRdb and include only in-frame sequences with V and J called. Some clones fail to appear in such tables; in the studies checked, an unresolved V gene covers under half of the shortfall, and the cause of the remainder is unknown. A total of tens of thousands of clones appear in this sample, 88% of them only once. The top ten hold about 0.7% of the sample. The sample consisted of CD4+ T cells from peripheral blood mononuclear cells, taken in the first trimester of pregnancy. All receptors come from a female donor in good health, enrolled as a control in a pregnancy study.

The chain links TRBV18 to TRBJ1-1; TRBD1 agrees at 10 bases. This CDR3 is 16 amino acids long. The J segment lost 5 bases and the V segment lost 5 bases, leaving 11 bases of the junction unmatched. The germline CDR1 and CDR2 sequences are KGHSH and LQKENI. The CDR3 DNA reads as TGTGCCAGCTCAACAAGACAGGGGGCGGAGGGGACTGAAGCTTTCTTT. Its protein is CASSTRQGAEGTEAFF.

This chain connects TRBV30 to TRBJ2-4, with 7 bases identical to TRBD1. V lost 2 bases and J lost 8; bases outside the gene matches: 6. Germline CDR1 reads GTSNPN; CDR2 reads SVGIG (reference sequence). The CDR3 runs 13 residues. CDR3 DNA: TGTGCCTGGAGTAGAACCACAGGGGACATTCAGTACTTC. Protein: CAWSRTTGDIQYF. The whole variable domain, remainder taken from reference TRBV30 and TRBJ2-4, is SQTIHQWPATLVQPVGSPLSLECTVEGTSNPNLYWYRQAAGRGLQLLFYSVGIGQISSEVPQNLSASRPQDRQFILSSKKLLLSDSGFYLCAWSRTTGDIQYFGAGTRLSVL.

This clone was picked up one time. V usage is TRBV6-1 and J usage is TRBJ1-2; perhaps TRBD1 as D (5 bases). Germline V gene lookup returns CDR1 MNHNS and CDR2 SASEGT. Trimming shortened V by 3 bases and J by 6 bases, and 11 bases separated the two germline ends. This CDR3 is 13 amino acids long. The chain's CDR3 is CASSEGGRHGYTF. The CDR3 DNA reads TGTGCCAGCAGTGAGGGGGGGAGACATGGCTACACCTTC.

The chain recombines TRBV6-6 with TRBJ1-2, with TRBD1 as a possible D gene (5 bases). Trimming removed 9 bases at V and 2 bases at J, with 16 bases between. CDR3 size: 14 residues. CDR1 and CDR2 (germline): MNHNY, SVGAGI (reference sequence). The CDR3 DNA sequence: TGTGCCAGTAGGGATGGGGGGACGAACTATGGCTACACCTTC. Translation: CASRDGGTNYGYTF.

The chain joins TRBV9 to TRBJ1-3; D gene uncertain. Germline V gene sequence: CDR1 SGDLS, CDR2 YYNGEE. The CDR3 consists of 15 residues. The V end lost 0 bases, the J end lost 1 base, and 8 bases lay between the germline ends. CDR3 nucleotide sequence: TGTGCCAGCAGCGTAGCAGGTATTTCTGGAAACACCATATATTTT. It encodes CASSVAGISGNTIYF.

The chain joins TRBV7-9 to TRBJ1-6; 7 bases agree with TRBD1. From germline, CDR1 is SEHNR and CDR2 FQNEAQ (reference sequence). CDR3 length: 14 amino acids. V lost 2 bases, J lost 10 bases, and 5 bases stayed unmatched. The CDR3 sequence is CASSLSIQGSPLHF. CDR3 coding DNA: TGTGCCAGCAGCTTATCTATACAGGGGTCACCCCTCCACTTT.

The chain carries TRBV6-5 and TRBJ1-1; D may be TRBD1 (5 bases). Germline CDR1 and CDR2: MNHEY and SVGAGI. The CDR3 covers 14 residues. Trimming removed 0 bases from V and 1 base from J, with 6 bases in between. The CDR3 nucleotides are TGTGCCAGCAGTTACTCCAGGGCGAACACTGAAGCTTTCTTT. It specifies CASSYSRANTEAFF.

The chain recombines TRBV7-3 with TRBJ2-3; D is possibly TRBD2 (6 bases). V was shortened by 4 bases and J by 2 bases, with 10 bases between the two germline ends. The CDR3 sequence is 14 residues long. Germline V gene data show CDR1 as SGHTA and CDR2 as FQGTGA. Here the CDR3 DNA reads TGTGCCAGCAGCTCGGGACTTTACACAGATACGCAGTATTTT. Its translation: CASSSGLYTDTQYF.

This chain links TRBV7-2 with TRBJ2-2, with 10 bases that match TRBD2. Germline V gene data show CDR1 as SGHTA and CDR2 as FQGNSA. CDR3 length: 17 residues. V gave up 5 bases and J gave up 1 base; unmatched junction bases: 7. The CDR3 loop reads CASSRRGLAVNTGELFF. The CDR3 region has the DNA TGTGCCAGCAGCCGACGAGGACTAGCGGTGAACACCGGGGAGCTGTTTTTT.

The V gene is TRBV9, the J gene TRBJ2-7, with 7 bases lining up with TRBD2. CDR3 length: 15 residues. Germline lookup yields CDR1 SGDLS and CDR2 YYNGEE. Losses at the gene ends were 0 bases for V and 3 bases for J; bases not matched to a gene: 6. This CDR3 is CASSVEPAGLYEQYF. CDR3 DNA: TGTGCCAGCAGCGTAGAGCCAGCGGGGCTCTACGAGCAGTACTTC.

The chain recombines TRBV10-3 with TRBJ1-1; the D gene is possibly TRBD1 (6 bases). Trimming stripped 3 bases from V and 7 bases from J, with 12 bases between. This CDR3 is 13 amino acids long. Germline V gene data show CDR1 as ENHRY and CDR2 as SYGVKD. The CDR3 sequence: CAISESRGLEAFF. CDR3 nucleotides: TGTGCCATCAGTGAAAGCAGGGGCCTTGAAGCTTTCTTT.

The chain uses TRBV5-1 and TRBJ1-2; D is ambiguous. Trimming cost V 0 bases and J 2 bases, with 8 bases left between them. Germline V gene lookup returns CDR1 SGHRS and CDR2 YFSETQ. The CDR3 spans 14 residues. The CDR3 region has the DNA TGCGCCAGCAGCTTGGAGCAGGCGAACTATGGCTACACCTTC. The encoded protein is CASSLEQANYGYTF.

In DNA, the CDR3 is TGTGCCAGCAGCTCACAAGGACTAGCGGGGGTAGAGACCCAGTACTTC. Translating gives CASSSQGLAGVETQYF. The chain is built from TRBV7-2 and TRBJ2-5; 13 bases are a match to TRBD2. The germline CDR1 and CDR2 sequences are SGHTA and FQGNSA. After removal of 4 bases from V and 4 bases from J, the junction contained 6 bases not matched to a gene. The CDR3 has 16 amino acids.

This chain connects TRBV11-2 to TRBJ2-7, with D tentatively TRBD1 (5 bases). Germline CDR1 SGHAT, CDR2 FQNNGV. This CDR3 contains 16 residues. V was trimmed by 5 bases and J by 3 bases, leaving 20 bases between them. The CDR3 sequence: CASSGLGAEELYEQYF. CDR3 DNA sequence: TGTGCCAGCAGCGGGCTTGGGGCAGAGGAGCTCTACGAGCAGTACTTC.

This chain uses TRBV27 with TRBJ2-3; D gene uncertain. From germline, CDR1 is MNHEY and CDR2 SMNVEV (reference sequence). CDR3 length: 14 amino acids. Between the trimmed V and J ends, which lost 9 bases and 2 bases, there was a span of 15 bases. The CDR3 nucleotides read TGTGCCAGTTCTTATAGCACACACACAGATACGCAGTATTTT. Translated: CASSYSTHTDTQYF.

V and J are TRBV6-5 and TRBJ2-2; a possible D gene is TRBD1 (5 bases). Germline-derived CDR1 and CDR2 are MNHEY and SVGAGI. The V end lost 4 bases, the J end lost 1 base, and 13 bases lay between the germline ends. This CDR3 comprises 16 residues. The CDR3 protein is CASSSLDTLNTGELFF. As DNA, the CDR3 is TGTGCCAGCAGTTCCTTGGACACGCTGAACACCGGGGAGCTGTTTTTT.

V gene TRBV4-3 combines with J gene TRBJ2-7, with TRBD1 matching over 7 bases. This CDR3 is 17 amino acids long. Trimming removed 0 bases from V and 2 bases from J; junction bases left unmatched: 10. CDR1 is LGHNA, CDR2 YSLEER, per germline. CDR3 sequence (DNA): TGCGCCAGCAGCCAAGAAGGGGGCGCGAGCTCCACCTACGAGCAGTACTTC. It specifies CASSQEGGASSTYEQYF.

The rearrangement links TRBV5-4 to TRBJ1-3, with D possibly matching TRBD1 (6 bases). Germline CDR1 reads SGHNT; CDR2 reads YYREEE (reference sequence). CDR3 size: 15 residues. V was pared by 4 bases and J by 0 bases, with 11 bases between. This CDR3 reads CASSGKQGSGNTIYF. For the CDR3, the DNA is TGTGCCAGCAGCGGGAAACAGGGCTCTGGAAACACCATATATTTT.

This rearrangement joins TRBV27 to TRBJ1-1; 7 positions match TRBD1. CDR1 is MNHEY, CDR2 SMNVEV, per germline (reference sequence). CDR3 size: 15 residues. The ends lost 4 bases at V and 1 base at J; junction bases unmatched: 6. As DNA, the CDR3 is TGTGCCAGCAGTTACATCAGGGGGACGAACACTGAAGCTTTCTTT. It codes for CASSYIRGTNTEAFF.

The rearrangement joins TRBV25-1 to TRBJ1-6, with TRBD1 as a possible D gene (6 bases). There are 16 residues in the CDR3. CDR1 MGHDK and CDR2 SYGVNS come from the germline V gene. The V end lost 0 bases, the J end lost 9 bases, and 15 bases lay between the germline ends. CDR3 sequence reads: CASSEYGGAQGSPLHF. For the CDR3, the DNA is TGTGCCAGCAGTGAATACGGGGGGGCGCAGGGTTCACCCCTCCACTTT. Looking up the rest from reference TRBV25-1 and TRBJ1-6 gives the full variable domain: EADIYQTPRYLVIGTGKKITLECSQTMGHDKMYWYQQDPGMELHLIHYSYGVNSTEKGDLSSESTVSRIRTEHFPLTLESARPSHTSQYLCASSEYGGAQGSPLHFGNGTRLTVT.

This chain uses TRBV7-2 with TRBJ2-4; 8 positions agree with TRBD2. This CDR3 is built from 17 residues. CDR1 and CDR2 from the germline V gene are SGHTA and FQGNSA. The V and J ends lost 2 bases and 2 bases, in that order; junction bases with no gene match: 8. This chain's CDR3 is CASSLSGGALTKNIQYF. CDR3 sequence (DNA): TGTGCCAGCAGCTTATCGGGGGGGGCCCTAACCAAAAACATTCAGTACTTC. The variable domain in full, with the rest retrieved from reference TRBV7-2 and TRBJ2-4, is GAGVSQSPSNKVTEKGKDVELRCDPISGHTALYWYRQSLGQGLEFLIYFQGNSAPDKSGLPSDRFSAERTGGSVSTLTIQRTQQEDSAVYLCASSLSGGALTKNIQYFGAGTRLSVL.

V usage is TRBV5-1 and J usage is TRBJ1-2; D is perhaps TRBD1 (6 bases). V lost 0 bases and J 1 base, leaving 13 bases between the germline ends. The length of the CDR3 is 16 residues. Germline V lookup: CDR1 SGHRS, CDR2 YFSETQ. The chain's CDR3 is CASSLDPGADNYGYTF. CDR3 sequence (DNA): TGCGCCAGCAGCTTGGATCCAGGGGCTGATAACTATGGCTACACCTTC. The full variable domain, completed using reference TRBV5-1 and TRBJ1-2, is KAGVTQTPRYLIKTRGQQVTLSCSPISGHRSVSWYQQTPGQGLQFLFEYFSETQRNKGNFPGRFSGRQFSNSRSEMNVSTLELGDSALYLCASSLDPGADNYGYTFGSGTRLTVV.

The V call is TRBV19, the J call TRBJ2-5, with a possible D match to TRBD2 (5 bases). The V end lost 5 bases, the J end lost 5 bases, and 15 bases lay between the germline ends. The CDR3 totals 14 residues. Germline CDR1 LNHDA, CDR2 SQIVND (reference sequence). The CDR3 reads CASSSPGLKETQYF. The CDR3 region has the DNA TGTGCCAGTAGTTCACCGGGGTTAAAGGAGACCCAGTACTTC. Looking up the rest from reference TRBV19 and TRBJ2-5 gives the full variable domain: DGGITQSPKYLFRKEGQNVTLSCEQNLNHDAMYWYRQDPGQGLRLIYYSQIVNDFQKGDIAEGYSVSREKKESFPLTVTSAQKNPTAFYLCASSSPGLKETQYFGPGTRLLVL.

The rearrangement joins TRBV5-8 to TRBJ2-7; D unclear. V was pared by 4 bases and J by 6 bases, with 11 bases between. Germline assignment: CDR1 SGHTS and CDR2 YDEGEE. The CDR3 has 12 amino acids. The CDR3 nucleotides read TGTGCCAGCAGCCCCCCCCCTCTCGAGCAGTACTTC. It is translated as CASSPPPLEQYF.

As DNA, the CDR3 is TGTGCCAGCAGCTTGGTTGTTTATCAGGGTGTGGATACGCAGTATTTT. Translating gives CASSLVVYQGVDTQYF. The chain has TRBV5-4 and TRBJ2-3, with D perhaps TRBD1 (5 bases). There are 16 residues in the CDR3. Germline lookup yields CDR1 SGHNT and CDR2 YYREEE (reference sequence). V lost 0 bases and J 6 bases, leaving 17 bases between the germline ends.